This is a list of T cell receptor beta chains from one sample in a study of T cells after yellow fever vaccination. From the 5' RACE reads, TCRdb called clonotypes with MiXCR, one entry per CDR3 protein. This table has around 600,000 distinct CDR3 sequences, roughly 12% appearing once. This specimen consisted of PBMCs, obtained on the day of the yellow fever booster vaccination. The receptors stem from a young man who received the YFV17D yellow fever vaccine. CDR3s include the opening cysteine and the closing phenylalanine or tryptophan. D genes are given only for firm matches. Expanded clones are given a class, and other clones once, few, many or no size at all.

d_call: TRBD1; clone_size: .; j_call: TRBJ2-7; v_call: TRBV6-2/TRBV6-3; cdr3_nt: TGTGCCAGCAGTCCCAGGGACAGGGTGAACTACGAGCAGTACTTC; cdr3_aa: CASSPRDRVNYEQYF
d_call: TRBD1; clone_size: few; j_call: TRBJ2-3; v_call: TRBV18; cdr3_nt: TGTGCCAGCCGACAGGGAGTAGAGCATACGCAGTATTTT; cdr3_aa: CASRQGVEHTQYF
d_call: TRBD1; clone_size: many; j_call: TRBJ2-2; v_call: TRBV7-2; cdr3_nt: TGTGCCAGCAGCTTTCGGTCCGGGACAGGGGGTCCCGGGGAGCTGTTTTTT; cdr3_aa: CASSFRSGTGGPGELFF
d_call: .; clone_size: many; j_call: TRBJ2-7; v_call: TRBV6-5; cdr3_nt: TGTGCCAGCAGTTCCCGGACGGGCTCCTACGAGCAGTACTTC; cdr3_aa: CASSSRTGSYEQYF
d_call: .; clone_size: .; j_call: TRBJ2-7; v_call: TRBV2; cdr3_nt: TGTGCCACCAAGGACGGAAGCTCCTACGAGCAGTACTTC; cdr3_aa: CATKDGSSYEQYF
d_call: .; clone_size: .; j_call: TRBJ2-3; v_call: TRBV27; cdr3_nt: TGTGCCAGCAGACTCCTGAGGGAGGGGGAAAAAGCCCCGCAGTATTTT; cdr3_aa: CASRLLREGEKAPQYF
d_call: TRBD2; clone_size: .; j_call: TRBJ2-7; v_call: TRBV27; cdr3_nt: TGTGCCAGCAGTTTATTGGCGCGGGGGTCCTACGAGCAGTACTTC; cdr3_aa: CASSLLARGSYEQYF
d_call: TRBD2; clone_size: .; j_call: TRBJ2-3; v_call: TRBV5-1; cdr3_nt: TGCGCCAGCAGCCAAACGACTAGCGGGAAAACAGATACGCAGTATTTT; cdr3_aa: CASSQTTSGKTDTQYF
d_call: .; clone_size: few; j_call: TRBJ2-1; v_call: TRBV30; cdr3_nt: TGTGCCTGGGGGACCGGTTTAGGCAATGAGCAGTTCTTC; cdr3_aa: CAWGTGLGNEQFF
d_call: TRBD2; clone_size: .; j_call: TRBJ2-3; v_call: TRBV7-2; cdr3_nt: TGTGCCAGCAGCTTAGCCGGTGGGAGGGTAACAGATACGCAGTATTTT; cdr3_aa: CASSLAGGRVTDTQYF
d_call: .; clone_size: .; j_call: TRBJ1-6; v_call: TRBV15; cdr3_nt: TGTGCCACCAGCAGAGAGCTGAGACAGTATAATTCACCCCTCCACTTT; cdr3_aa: CATSRELRQYNSPLHF
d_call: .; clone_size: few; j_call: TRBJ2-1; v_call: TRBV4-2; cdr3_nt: TGTGCCAGCAGCCAAGATTTGGCGGGTGGAATGAATGAGCAGTTCTTC; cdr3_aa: CASSQDLAGGMNEQFF
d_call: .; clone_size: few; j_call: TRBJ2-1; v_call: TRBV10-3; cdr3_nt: TGTGCCATCAGTTCCGGACTGACCTACAATGAGCAGTTCTTC; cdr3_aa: CAISSGLTYNEQFF
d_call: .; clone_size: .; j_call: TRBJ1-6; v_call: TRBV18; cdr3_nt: TGTGCCAGCTCACCAGGGGTTAATTCACCCCTCCACTTT; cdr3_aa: CASSPGVNSPLHF
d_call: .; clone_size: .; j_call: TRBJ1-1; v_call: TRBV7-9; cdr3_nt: TGTGCCAGCAGCTTAGAGGGCAGGGACCGGTCGGAAGCTTTCTTT; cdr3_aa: CASSLEGRDRSEAFF
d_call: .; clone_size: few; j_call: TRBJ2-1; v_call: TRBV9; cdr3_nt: TGTGCCAGCAGCGTAGACGAGGGTGAGCAGTTCTTC; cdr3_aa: CASSVDEGEQFF
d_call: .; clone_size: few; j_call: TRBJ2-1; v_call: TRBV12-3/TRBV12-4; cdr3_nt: TGTGCCAGCAGTTTCGGAGGGTGGAATGAGCAGTTCTTC; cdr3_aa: CASSFGGWNEQFF
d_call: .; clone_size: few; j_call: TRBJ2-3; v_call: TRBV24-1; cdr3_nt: TGTGCCACCAGTGAGACCCAGGGCAGGTTTGGTGATACGCAGTATTTT; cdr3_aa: CATSETQGRFGDTQYF
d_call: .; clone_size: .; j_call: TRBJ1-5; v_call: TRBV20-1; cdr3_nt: TGCAGTGCTAGAGATTGGGCCGATAATCAGCCCCAGCATTTT; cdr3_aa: CSARDWADNQPQHF
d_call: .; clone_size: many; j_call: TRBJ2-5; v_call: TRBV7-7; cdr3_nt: TGTGCTAGCAGCGCGGCCCCTCTGGACCCCCAGTACTTC; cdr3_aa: CASSAAPLDPQYF
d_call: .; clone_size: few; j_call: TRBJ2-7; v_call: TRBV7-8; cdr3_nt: TGTGCCAGCAGCTTCCACGGGAGCTCCTACGAGCAGTACTTC; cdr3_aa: CASSFHGSSYEQYF
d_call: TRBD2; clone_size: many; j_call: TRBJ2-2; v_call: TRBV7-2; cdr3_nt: TGTGCCAGCAGTTTAACTAGCGGGAGGGCCGGGGAGCTGTTTTTT; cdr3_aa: CASSLTSGRAGELFF
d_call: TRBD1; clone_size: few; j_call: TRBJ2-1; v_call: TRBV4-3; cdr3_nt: TGCGCCAGCAGCCGCCGGGACAGGGGACGGACCTACAATGAGCAGTTCTTC; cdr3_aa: CASSRRDRGRTYNEQFF
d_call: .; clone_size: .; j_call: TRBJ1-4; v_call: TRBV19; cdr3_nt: TGTGCCAGTAGTATCCTCCATGAAAAACTGTTTTTT; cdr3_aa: CASSILHEKLFF
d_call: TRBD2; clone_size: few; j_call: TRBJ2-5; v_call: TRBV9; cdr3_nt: TGTGCCAGCTCCCCGGGACTAGCGGTAGGAGGTAGGGAGACCCAGTACTTC; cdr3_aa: CASSPGLAVGGRETQYF
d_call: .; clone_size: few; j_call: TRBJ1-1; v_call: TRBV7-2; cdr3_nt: TGTGCCAGCAGCCCCACCCGGGACCGGGCGGAAGCTTTCTTT; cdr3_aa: CASSPTRDRAEAFF
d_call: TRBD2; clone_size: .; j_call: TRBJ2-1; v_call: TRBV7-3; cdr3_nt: TGTGCCAGCAGCTTAAGTAGCGGGGAGTACAATGAGCAGTTCTTC; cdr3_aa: CASSLSSGEYNEQFF
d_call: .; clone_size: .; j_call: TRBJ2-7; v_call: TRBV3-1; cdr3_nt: TGTGCCAGCAGCCCGTTCAGCGGTAACTACGAGCAGTACTTC; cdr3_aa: CASSPFSGNYEQYF
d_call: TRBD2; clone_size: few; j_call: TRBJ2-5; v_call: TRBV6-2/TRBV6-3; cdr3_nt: TGTGCCAGCAGTTACGGGGTAGCGGGAGGGCCGCTGGAAGAGACCCAGTACTTC; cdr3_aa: CASSYGVAGGPLEETQYF
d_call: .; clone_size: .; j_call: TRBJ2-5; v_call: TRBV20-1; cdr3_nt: TGCAGTGCTCCCACAACAGTGGGTTTGTACGGGACCCAGTACTTC; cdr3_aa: CSAPTTVGLYGTQYF
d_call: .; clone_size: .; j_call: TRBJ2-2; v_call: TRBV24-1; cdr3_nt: TGTGCCACCAGTCGTTCCGGGGAGCTGTTTTTT; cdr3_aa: CATSRSGELFF
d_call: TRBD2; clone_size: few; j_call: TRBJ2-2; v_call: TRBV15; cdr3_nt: TGTGCCACCAGCAGAGATCCCCTAACTAGCGGGGGGAACACCGGGGAGCTGTTTTTT; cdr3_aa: CATSRDPLTSGGNTGELFF
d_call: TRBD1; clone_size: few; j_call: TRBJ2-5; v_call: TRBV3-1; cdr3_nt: TGTGCCAGCAGCCAAGCGGGGGACAGGGGAGAGACCCAGTACTTC; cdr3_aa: CASSQAGDRGETQYF
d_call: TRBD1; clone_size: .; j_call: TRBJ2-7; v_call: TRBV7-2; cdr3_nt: TGTGCCAGCAGCGCCGACCGGGACAGCGCCTACGAGCAGTACTTC; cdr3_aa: CASSADRDSAYEQYF
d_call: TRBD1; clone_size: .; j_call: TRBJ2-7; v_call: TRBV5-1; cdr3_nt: TGCGCCAGCAGCTGGGCCGGGACAGGGGGCGAGCAGTACTTC; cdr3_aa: CASSWAGTGGEQYF
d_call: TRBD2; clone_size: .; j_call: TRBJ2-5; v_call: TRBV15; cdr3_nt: TGTGCCACCAGCAGCCTACTAGCGCCGCAAGAGACCCAGTACTTC; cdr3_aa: CATSSLLAPQETQYF
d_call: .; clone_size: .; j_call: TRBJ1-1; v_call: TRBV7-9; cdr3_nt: TGTGCCAGCAGCGCCCCCGTGAGTGTCACTGAAGCTTTCTTT; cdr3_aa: CASSAPVSVTEAFF
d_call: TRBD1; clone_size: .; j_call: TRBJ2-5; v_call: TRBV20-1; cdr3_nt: TGCAGTGCTAAAACAGGGGGGGAGACCCAGTACTTC; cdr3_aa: CSAKTGGETQYF
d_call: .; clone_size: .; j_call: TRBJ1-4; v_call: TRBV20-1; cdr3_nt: TGCAGTGCTATGTATGAAAAACTGTTTTTT; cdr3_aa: CSAMYEKLFF
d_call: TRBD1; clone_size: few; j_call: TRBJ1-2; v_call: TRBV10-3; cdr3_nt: TGTGCCATCAGTGAAGGGTCACAGGGGGCGAACTATGGCTACACCTTC; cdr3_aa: CAISEGSQGANYGYTF
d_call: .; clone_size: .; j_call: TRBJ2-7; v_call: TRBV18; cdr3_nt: TGTGCCAGCTCACCCCGGGCTGCCTACGAGCAGTACTTC; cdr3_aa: CASSPRAAYEQYF
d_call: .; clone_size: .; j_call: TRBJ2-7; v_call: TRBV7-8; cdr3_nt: TGTGCCAGCAGCTTGGGGACATACTACGAGCAGTACTTC; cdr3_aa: CASSLGTYYEQYF
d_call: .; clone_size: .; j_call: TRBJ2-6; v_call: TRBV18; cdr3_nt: TGTGCCAGCTCACCCACAGGTACCTCTGGGGCCAACGTCCTGACTTTC; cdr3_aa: CASSPTGTSGANVLTF
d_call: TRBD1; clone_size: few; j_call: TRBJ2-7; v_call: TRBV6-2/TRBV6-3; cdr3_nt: TGTGCCAGCAGTTACTGGACAGGGGAGGCCTACGAGCAGTACTTC; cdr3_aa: CASSYWTGEAYEQYF
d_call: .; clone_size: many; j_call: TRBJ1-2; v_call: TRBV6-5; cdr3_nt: TGTGCCAGCAGTTATCGGGGTGGCTACACCTTC; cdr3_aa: CASSYRGGYTF
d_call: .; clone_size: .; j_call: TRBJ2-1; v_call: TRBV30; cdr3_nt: TGTGCCTGGCGGTTTGTTTCGGGGGGCCATGAGCAGTTCTTC; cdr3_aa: CAWRFVSGGHEQFF
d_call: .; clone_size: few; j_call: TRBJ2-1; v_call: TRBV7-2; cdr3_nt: TGTGCCAGCAGCTTGACAGAGGGCTACAATGAGCAGTTCTTC; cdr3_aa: CASSLTEGYNEQFF
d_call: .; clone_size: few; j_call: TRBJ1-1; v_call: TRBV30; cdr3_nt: TGTGCCTGGAGTGTAGAGTATCCCGTGAACACTGAAGCTTTCTTT; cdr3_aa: CAWSVEYPVNTEAFF
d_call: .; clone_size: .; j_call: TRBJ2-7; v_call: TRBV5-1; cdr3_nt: TGCGCCAGCAGTGCCGCCGGGACAAACGCCTACGAGCAGTACTTC; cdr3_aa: CASSAAGTNAYEQYF
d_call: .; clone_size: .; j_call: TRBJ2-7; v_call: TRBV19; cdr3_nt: TGTGCCAGTAGCCTGGACACGGCGGGCTACGAGCAGTACTTC; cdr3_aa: CASSLDTAGYEQYF